The following is a T cell receptor beta chain sequence with its context. The antigen remains unidentified. These data are taken from a study of somatic mutations in cytotoxic T cells in rheumatoid arthritis. Study-wide results and caveats: Of about 60 patients, seven to nine had a largest CD8+ clone that exceeded 20% of CD8+ cells.

The repertoire was sequenced with immunoSEQ multiplex PCR; TCRdb's copy has only in-frame clones and lacks some. Counted here are 7,500 to 10,000 clones, roughly 79% occurring once; the ten biggest clones make up just over 35%. Germline V CDR1 and CDR2: MGHRA, YSYEKL. The V end was cut by 0 bases, the J end by 2 bases, with 8 bases between. The CDR3 runs 14 residues. The sequenced sample consisted of CD8+ T cells sorted from blood. This chain joins TRBV4-1 and TRBJ2-7, with D unresolved. The receptor was derived from an adult with rheumatoid arthritis. CDR3 protein: CASSQDRLAYEQYF. The CDR3 region has the DNA TGCGCCAGCAGCCAAGATCGGCTAGCCTACGAGCAGTACTTC.